This TCR beta chain was sequenced during a study of blood T cell dynamics during melanoma immunotherapy. Study background: First-line therapy was either pembrolizumab or nivolumab with ipilimumab for metastatic melanoma. Study results and limitations: It remained unknown if the driving T cell clones were melanoma-specific.

Assay used: immunoSEQ multiplex PCR; TCRdb lists only in-frame clones, some missing. The sample has around 20,000 clones; just under 90% are singletons. Sample time point: pre-treatment baseline. Blood was drawn before treatment and at week 3 after checkpoint blockade. Prior systemic cancer therapy, immunosuppressant use and other active malignancies excluded patients. Details on this clone: Its antigen is not known.

The CDR3 has 15 residues. The germline V gene has CDR1 SGDLS and CDR2 YYNGEE. V was pared by 0 bases and J by 3 bases, with 5 bases of the junction left unmatched. Material: blood, obtained from a patient treated with checkpoint blockade. The receptor's source is a human donor with melanoma. The rearrangement uses TRBV9 and TRBJ2-7; TRBD2 matches at 8 bases. The CDR3 loop is CASSVGQRGSYEQYF. DNA for the CDR3: TGTGCCAGCAGCGTAGGTCAGCGGGGGAGCTACGAGCAGTACTTC. The variable domain in full, completed from reference TRBV9 and TRBJ2-7, reads DSGVTQTPKHLITATGQRVTLRCSPRSGDLSVYWYQQSLDQGLQFLIQYYNGEERAKGNILERFSAQQFPDLHSELNLSSLELGDSALYFCASSVGQRGSYEQYFGPGTRLTVT.